The TCR beta chain under discussion was sequenced for a study of blood T cell repertoires in COVID-19. Study as a whole: Nucleic acid was either cDNA or gDNA, and it came from T cells, B-cell-depleted T cells, or PBMCs.

The CDR3 totals 15 residues. The germline gives CDR1 MNHNS, CDR2 SASEGT. Trimming removed 2 bases from V and 0 bases from J; junction bases left unmatched: 1. The method was immunoSEQ multiplex PCR; TCRdb's version includes in-frame clones alone and lacks a portion of them. This table holds approximately 130,000 clones, roughly three quarters found once. Sequencing used peripheral blood. The genes are TRBV6-1 and TRBJ1-3; TRBD1 matches 7 bases. This receptor was taken from a human donor in a cohort sampled during active COVID-19. CDR3 protein: CASSEQGGSGNTIYF. DNA for the CDR3: TGTGCCAGCAGTGAACAGGGGGGCTCTGGAAACACCATATATTTT.